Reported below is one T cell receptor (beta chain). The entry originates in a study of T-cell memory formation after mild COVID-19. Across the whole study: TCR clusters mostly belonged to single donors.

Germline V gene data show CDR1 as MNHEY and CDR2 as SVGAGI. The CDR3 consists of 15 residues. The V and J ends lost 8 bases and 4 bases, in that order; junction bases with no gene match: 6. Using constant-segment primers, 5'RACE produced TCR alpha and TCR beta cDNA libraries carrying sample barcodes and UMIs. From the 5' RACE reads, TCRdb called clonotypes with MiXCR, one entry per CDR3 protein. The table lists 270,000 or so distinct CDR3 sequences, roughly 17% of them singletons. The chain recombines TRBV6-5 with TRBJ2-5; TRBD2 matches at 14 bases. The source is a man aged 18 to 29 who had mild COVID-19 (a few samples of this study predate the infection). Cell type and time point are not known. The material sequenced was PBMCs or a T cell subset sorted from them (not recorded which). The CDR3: CASVGLAGGGETQYF. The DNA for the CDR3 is TGTGCCAGCGTCGGACTAGCGGGGGGTGGAGAGACCCAGTACTTC.